The 20 T cell receptor beta chains in this list originate from one sample, sequenced in a study of blood T cell repertoires in COVID-19. The repertoire was sequenced with immunoSEQ multiplex PCR; TCRdb's copy has only in-frame clones and lacks some. The table records about 130,000 clones, more than 80% of them present only once. The specimen sequenced was PBMCs or T cells enriched from blood (not recorded which). The receptor set was obtained from a man aged 50 or older who had recovered from COVID-19.

The chain couples TRBV5-4 to TRBJ1-1, with D unclear. V lost 0 bases, J lost 11 bases, and 14 bases lay in between. The CDR3 is 13 residues long. Germline lookup yields CDR1 SGHNT and CDR2 YYREEE (reference sequence). In DNA, the CDR3 is TGTGCCAGCAGCTTGGGGCGGGGTTCGTACGCTTTCTTT. Encoded protein: CASSLGRGSYAFF.

This clone was seen once. The CDR3 coding sequence is TGTGCCAGCAGCCTCACTAGCGGGGCCACCGGGGAGCTGTTTTTT. This translates into CASSLTSGATGELFF. This chain links TRBV9 with TRBJ2-2, with 10 bases identical to TRBD2. Germline loops: CDR1 SGDLS, CDR2 YYNGEE. The trim removed 4 bases at V and 4 bases at J, leaving 4 bases unmatched. The CDR3 consists of 15 residues.

V gene TRBV19 combines with J gene TRBJ2-7; TRBD2 aligns across 9 bases. Germline CDR1 reads LNHDA; CDR2 reads SQIVND (reference sequence). Trimming cost V 5 bases and J 6 bases; bases outside gene matches: 8. The CDR3 spans 14 residues. DNA of the CDR3: TGTGCCAGTAGTCCTAGCGGGATGATGGGCGAGCAGTACTTC. This encodes CASSPSGMMGEQYF. Full variable domain (rest looked up from reference TRBV19 and TRBJ2-7): DGGITQSPKYLFRKEGQNVTLSCEQNLNHDAMYWYRQDPGQGLRLIYYSQIVNDFQKGDIAEGYSVSREKKESFPLTVTSAQKNPTAFYLCASSPSGMMGEQYFGPGTRLTVT.

The rearrangement uses TRBV6-4 and TRBJ1-5; 7 positions agree with TRBD1. CDR1 MRHNA and CDR2 SNTAGT come from the germline V gene. V gave up 7 bases and J gave up 3 bases; unmatched junction bases: 9. The CDR3 contains 15 residues. This CDR3 is CASTTDRSYNQPQHF. The CDR3 nucleotides are TGTGCCAGCACCACGGACAGGTCTTACAATCAGCCCCAGCATTTT.

CDR3 in DNA: TGTGCCAGCACTGTTAGCGGGAGTCGACGTGGAAATGAGCAGTTCTTC. Protein: CASTVSGSRRGNEQFF. This chain links TRBV27 with TRBJ2-1; 9 bases match TRBD2. The CDR3 has 16 amino acids. After removal of 7 bases from V and 7 bases from J, the junction contained 14 bases not matched to a gene. In germline, CDR1 is MNHEY, CDR2 SMNVEV (reference sequence).

The genes are TRBV6-5 and TRBJ1-2; no definite D call. CDR3 size: 15 residues. Germline loops: CDR1 MNHEY, CDR2 SVGAGI. The V gene lost 3 bases and the J gene lost 0 bases, with 11 bases spanning the gap. CDR3 bases: TGTGCCAGCAGTTATCAGGCCCCAGCTAACTATGGCTACACCTTC. Amino acid sequence: CASSYQAPANYGYTF.

CDR3 sequence: CASSVALTHEQFF. CDR3 in DNA: TGTGCCAGCAGCGTAGCCCTAACGCATGAGCAGTTCTTC. V and J are TRBV9 and TRBJ2-1; D gene ambiguous. Germline V gene lookup returns CDR1 SGDLS and CDR2 YYNGEE. The CDR3 has 13 residues. V dropped 0 bases and J dropped 8 bases, with 9 bases sitting between them.

The chain uses TRBV12-3 or TRBV12-4 and TRBJ1-3; D is undetermined. This CDR3 comprises 11 residues. V lost 5 bases to trimming and J lost 5 bases, with 4 bases between them. CDR3 loop: CASSPRNTIYF. The CDR3, as DNA: TGTGCCAGCAGTCCTAGAAACACCATATATTTT.

This clone has a handful of counts. The rearrangement uses TRBV7-2 and TRBJ2-7, with a weak D call TRBD2 (5 bases). V lost 5 bases and J 6 bases, leaving 20 bases between the germline ends. Germline CDR1 is SGHTA and CDR2 is FQGNSA. This CDR3 has 15 residues. Here the CDR3 reads CASSPGGKRGGEQYV. The CDR3 coding sequence is TGTGCCAGCAGCCCTGGAGGTAAACGCGGTGGCGAGCAGTACGTC.

This sequence joins TRBV19 and TRBJ1-5, with a weak D call TRBD1 (6 bases). The CDR3 runs 15 residues. Germline CDR1 is LNHDA and CDR2 is SQIVND (reference sequence). This CDR3 reads CAGSPGRGFDQPQHF. CDR3 nucleotide sequence: TGTGCAGGGAGTCCGGGGAGGGGGTTTGATCAGCCCCAGCATTTT.

The V call is TRBV3-1 (or the pseudogene TRBV3-2), the J call TRBJ1-2, with 7 bases aligning to TRBD1. This CDR3 is built from 15 residues. With 3 bases clipped from V and 5 bases from J, the junction kept 9 bases outside the gene matches. CDR1 and CDR2 from the germline V gene are LGHDT and YNNKEL (reference sequence). The CDR3 sequence is CASSQRAGGRYGYTF. CDR3 nucleotides: TGTGCCAGCAGCCAGCGGGCAGGGGGAAGGTATGGCTACACCTTC.

Remarks on this clone: Other DNA sequences in the sample encode the same CDR3. The rearrangement uses TRBV24-1 and TRBJ1-4; 9 bases line up with TRBD1. Germline V gene sequence: CDR1 KGHDR, CDR2 SFDVKD. The CDR3 totals 15 residues. The V segment lost 4 bases and the J segment 7 bases; nucleotides outside the gene matches: 6. CDR3 sequence (DNA): TGTGCCACCAGTGACAGTAGACAGGGGGGTGAAAAACTGTTTTTT. It translates to CATSDSRQGGEKLFF.

The chain is built from TRBV5-5 and TRBJ2-3; TRBD1 agrees at 11 bases. The CDR3 runs 17 residues. Germline V gene data show CDR1 as SGHKS and CDR2 as YYEKEE (reference sequence). Germline trimming cut 2 bases from V and 1 base from J; bases unmatched to any gene: 6. The CDR3 sequence is CASSFGQGAPGTDTQYF. CDR3 DNA sequence: TGTGCCAGCAGCTTCGGACAGGGGGCGCCGGGCACAGATACGCAGTATTTT.

DNA of the CDR3: TGCAGTGCTAGAGACTTCACTGAAGCTTTCTTT. This sequence encodes CSARDFTEAFF. The V call is TRBV20-1, the J call TRBJ1-1; D is uncertain. This CDR3 comprises 11 residues. Germline-derived CDR1 and CDR2 are DFQATT and SNEGSKA (reference sequence). The V end was cut by 0 bases, the J end by 4 bases, with 3 bases between.

The CDR3 DNA sequence: TGTGCCAGCAGCCTCTGGGGGGCTGGAAACACCATATATTTT. This translates into CASSLWGAGNTIYF. This rearrangement joins TRBV6-6 to TRBJ1-3; D may be TRBD1 (5 bases). This CDR3 contains 14 residues. CDR1 MNHNY and CDR2 SVGAGI come from the germline V gene (reference sequence). The V end was cut by 6 bases, the J end by 2 bases, with 11 bases between.

The V gene is TRBV6-5, the J gene TRBJ1-5; 7 bases align to TRBD1. After removal of 7 bases from V and 3 bases from J, the junction contained 9 bases not matched to a gene. CDR1 is MNHEY, CDR2 SVGAGI, per germline. The CDR3 is 15 residues long. This chain's CDR3 is CASIRQGTVNQPQHF. CDR3 sequence (DNA): TGTGCCAGCATCCGACAGGGAACGGTCAATCAGCCCCAGCATTTT.

V usage is TRBV6-2 or TRBV6-3 and J usage is TRBJ1-1; tentative D call: TRBD1 (6 bases). Germline V CDR1 and CDR2: MNHEY, SVGEGT. This CDR3 is 13 amino acids long. The V and J ends lost 5 bases and 4 bases respectively, with 11 bases between them. As DNA, the CDR3 is TGTGCCAGCAGTACCCAGGGGCGCACTGAAGCTTTCTTT. Protein: CASSTQGRTEAFF.

This clone came up a few times. The rearrangement joins TRBV5-8 to TRBJ2-7; 10 bases align to TRBD1. With V trimmed by 4 bases and J by 2 bases, 6 bases remained unmatched. Per the germline V gene, CDR1 is SGHTS and CDR2 is YDEGEE. The CDR3 is made up of 15 amino acids. The CDR3 protein is CASSRRGTGAYEQYF. The CDR3 nucleotides read TGTGCCAGCAGCCGTCGAGGGACAGGGGCCTACGAGCAGTACTTC.

This clone showed up just once. V gene TRBV21-1 combines with J gene TRBJ1-2; the table's D call, TRBD1, has no DNA check behind it. TRBV21-1 is annotated as a pseudogene. This CDR3 spans 14 amino acids. The CDR3 sequence is CASSIGTEYYGYTF. CDR3 DNA: TGTGCCAGCAGCATTGGGACAGAATACTATGGCTACACCTTC.

The chain has TRBV6-5 and TRBJ1-6; possibly TRBD1 for D (5 bases). V lost 10 bases and J 10 bases, leaving 20 bases between the germline ends. The CDR3 extends over 14 amino acids. CDR1 and CDR2 from the germline V gene are MNHEY and SVGAGI. CDR3 region: CAIDSGGRGSPLHF. In DNA, the CDR3 is TGTGCCATAGACAGTGGGGGGAGAGGATCACCCCTCCACTTT.